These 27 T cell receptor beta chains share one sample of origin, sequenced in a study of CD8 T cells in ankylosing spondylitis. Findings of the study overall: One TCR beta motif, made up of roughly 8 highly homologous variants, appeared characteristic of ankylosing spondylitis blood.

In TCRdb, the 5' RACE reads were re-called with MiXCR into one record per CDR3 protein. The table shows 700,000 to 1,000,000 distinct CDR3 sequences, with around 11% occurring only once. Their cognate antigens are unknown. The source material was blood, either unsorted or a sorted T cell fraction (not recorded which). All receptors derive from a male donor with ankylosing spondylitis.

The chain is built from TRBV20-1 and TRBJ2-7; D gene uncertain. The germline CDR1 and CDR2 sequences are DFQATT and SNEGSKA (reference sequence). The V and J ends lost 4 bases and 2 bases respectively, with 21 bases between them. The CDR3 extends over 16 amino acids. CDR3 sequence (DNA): TGCAGTGCTAATGCGGTTGGAAGGTCAGCAGCCTACGAGCAGTACTTC. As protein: CSANAVGRSAAYEQYF.

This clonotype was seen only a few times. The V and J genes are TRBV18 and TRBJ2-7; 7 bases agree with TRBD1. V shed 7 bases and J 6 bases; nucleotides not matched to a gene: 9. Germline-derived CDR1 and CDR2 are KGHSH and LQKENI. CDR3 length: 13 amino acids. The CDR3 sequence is CASCGQETCEQYF. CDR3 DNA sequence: TGTGCCAGCTGCGGACAGGAGACCTGCGAGCAGTACTTC.

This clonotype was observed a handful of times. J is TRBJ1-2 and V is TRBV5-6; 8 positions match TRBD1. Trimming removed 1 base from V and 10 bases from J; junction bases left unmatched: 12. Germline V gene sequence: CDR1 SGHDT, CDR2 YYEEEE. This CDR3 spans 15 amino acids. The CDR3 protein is CASSLLGRQGIYYTF. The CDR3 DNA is TGTGCCAGCAGCTTGTTAGGCCGACAGGGGATTTACTACACCTTC.

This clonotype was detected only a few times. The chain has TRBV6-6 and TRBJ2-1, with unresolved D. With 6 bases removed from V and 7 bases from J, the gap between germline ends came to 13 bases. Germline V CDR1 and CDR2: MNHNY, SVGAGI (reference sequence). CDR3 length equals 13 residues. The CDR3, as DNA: TGTGCCAGCAGCCAGATGGTGGGGAATGAGCAGTTCTTC. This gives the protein CASSQMVGNEQFF.

This CDR3 reads CASSLGSVQPQHF. In DNA form, the CDR3 reads TGTGCCAGCAGCCTGGGGTCTGTTCAGCCCCAGCATTTT. V and J are TRBV14 and TRBJ1-5; D is unclear. Looked up from germline, CDR1 is SGHDN and CDR2 is FVKESK. There are 13 residues in the CDR3. Trimming pared 4 bases from V and 6 bases from J, leaving 10 bases between.

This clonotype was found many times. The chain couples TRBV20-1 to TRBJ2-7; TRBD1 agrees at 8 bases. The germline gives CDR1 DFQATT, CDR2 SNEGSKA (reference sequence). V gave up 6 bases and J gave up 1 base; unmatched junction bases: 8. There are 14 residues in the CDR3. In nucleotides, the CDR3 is TGCAGTGCGCGGACGGACAGGGCATCCTACGAGCAGTACTTC. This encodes CSARTDRASYEQYF.

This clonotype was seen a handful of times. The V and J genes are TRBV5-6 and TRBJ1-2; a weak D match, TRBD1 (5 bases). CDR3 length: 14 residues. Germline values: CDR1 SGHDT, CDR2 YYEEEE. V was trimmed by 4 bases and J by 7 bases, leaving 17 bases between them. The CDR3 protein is CASSDLSGGGGYTF. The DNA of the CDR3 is TGTGCCAGCAGCGATCTCAGTGGGGGTGGTGGCTACACCTTC.

CDR3 coding DNA: TGTGCCAGCAGTTACGGTGAGGCCGGGGAGCTGTTTTTT. It translates to CASSYGEAGELFF. The chain links TRBV6-2 or TRBV6-3 to TRBJ2-2; the D is unclear. Germline assignment: CDR1 MNHEY and CDR2 SVGEGT. This CDR3 has 13 residues. V lost 2 bases, J lost 6 bases, and 7 bases lay in between.

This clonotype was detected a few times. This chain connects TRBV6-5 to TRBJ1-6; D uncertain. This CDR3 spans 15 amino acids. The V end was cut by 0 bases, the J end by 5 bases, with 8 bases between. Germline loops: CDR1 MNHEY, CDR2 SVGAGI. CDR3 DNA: TGTGCCAGCAGTTACTCGACTATAAATAATTCACCCCTCCACTTT. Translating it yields CASSYSTINNSPLHF.

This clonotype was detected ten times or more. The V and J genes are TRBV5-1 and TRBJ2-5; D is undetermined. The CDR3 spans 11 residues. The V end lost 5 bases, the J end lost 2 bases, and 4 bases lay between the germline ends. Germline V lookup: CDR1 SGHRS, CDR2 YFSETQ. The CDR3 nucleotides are TGCGCCAGCAGGGATCAAGAGACCCAGTACTTC. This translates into CASRDQETQYF.

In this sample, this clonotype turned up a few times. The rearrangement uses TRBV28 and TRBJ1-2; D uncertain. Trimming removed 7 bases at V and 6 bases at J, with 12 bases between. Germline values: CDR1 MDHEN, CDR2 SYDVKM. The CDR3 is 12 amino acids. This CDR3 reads CASTDYRDGYTF. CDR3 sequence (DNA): TGTGCCAGCACCGATTACCGCGATGGCTACACCTTC.

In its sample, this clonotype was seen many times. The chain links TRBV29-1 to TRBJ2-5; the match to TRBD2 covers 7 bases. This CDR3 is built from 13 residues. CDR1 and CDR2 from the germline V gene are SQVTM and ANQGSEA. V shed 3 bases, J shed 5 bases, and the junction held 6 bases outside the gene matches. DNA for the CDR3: TGCAGCGTTGACCTCGACGGGGGGGAGACCCAGTACTTC. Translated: CSVDLDGGETQYF. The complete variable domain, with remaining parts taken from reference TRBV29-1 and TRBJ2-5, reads SAVISQKPSRDICQRGTSLTIQCQVDSQVTMMFWYRQQPGQSLTLIATANQGSEATYESGFVIDKFPISRPNLTFSTLTVSNMSPEDSSIYLCSVDLDGGETQYFGPGTRLLVL.

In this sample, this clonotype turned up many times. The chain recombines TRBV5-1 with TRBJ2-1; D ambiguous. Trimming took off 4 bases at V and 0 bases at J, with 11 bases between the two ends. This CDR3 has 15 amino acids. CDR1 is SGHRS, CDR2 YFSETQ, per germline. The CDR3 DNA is TGCGCCAGCAGCCTCACTCCGAGCTCCTACAATGAGCAGTTCTTC. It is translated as CASSLTPSSYNEQFF.

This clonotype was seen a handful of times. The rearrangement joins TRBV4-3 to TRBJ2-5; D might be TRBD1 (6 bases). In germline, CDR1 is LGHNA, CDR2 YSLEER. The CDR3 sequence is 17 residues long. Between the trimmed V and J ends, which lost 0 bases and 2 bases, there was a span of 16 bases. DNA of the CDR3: TGCGCCAGCAGCCAAGAAGTGAGCAGGGGCGCGCAAGAGACCCAGTACTTC. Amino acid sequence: CASSQEVSRGAQETQYF.

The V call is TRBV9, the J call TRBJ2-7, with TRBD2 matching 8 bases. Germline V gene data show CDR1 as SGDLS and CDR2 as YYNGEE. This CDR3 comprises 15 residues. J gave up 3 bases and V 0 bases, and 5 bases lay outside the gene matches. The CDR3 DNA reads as TGTGCCAGCAGCGTAGGAGGTAGCGGGGTCTACGAGCAGTACTTC. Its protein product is CASSVGGSGVYEQYF.

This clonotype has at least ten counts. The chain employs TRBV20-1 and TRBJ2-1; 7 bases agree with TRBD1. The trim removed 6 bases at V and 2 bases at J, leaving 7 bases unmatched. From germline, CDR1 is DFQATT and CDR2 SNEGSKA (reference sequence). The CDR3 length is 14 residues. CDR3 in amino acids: CSATDRYPYNEQFF. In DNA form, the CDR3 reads TGCAGTGCCACGGACAGGTATCCCTACAATGAGCAGTTCTTC.

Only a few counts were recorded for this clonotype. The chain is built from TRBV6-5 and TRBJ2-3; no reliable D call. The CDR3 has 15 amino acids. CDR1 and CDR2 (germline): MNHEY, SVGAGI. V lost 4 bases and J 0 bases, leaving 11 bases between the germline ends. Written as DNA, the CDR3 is TGTGCCAGCAGTTTCGGATACACTAGCACAGATACGCAGTATTTT. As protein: CASSFGYTSTDTQYF.

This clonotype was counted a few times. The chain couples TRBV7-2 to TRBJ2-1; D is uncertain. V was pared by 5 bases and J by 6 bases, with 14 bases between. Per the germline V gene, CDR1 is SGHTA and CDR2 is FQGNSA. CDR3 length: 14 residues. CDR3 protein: CASSPAPVPNEQFF. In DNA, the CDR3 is TGTGCCAGCAGCCCCGCCCCCGTTCCCAATGAGCAGTTCTTC.

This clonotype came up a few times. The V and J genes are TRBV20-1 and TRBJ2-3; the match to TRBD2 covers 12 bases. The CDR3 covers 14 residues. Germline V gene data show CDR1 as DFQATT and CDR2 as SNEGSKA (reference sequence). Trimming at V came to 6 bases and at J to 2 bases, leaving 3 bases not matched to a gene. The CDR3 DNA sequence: TGCAGTGCCGCTAGCGGGAGGGTCACAGATACGCAGTATTTT. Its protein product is CSAASGRVTDTQYF.

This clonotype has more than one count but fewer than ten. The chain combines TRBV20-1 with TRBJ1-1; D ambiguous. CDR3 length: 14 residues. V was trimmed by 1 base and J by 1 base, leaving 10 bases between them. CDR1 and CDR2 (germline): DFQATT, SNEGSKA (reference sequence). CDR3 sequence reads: CSARVGGSNTEAFF. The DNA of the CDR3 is TGCAGTGCTAGAGTCGGCGGGTCGAACACTGAAGCTTTCTTT.

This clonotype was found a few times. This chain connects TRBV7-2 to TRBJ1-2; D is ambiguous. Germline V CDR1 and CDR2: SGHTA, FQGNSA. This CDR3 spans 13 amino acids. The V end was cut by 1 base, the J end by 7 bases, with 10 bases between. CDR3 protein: CASSLGSYGGYTF. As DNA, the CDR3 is TGTGCCAGCAGCTTAGGTAGTTACGGTGGCTACACCTTC.

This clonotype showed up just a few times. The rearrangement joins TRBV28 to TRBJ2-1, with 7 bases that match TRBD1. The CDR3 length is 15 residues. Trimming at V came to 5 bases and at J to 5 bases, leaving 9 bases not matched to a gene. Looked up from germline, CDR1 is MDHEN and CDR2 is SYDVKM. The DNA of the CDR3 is TGTGCCAGCAGTGACTTCCCGGGACAGAACAATGAGCAGTTCTTC. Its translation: CASSDFPGQNNEQFF.

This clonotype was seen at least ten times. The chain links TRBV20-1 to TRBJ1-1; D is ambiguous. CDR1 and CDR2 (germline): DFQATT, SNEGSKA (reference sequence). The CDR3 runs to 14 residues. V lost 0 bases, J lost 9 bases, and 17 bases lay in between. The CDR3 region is CSARDGPQWGKAFF. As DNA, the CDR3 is TGCAGTGCTAGAGATGGTCCTCAATGGGGAAAAGCTTTCTTT.

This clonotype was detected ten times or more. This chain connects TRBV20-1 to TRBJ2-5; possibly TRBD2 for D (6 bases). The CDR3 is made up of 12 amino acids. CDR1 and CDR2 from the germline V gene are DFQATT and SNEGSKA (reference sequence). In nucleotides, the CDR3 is TGCAGCGCCGGGACTCGCGAAGAGACCCAGTACTTC. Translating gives CSAGTREETQYF.

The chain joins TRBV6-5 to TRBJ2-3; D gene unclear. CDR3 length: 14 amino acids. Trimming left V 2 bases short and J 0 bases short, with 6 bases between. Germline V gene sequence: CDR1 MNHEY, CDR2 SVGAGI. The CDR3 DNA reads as TGTGCCAGCAGTTACGTGGGGAGCACAGATACGCAGTATTTT. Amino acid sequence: CASSYVGSTDTQYF.

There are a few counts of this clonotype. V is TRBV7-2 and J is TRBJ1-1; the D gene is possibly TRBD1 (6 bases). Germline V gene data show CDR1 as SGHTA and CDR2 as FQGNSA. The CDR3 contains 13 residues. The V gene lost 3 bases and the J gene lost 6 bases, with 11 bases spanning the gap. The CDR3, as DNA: TGTGCCAGCAGCTTCGTACAGGGTTCTGAAGCTTTCTTT. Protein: CASSFVQGSEAFF.

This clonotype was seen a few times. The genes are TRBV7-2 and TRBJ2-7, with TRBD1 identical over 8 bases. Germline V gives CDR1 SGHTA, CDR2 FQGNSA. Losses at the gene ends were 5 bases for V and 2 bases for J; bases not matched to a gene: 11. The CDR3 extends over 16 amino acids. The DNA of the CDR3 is TGTGCCAGCAGCCCGCCCGGTGGACAGGGCCCCTACGAGCAGTACTTC. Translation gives CASSPPGGQGPYEQYF.